The T cell receptor beta chain under discussion was sequenced for a study of blood T cells in healthy people across ages. Study-level points and caveats: In long-lived donors, naive CD4+ cell counts and diversity exceeded those of aged donors. TCR beta diversity correlated strongly with naive T cell percentage.

On this clonotype itself: Its antigen is undetermined.

Around 10 milliliters of peripheral blood were drawn from each donor. Looked up from germline, CDR1 is GTSNPN and CDR2 is SVGIG (reference sequence). Trimming took 0 bases from V and 7 from J; bases not matched to a gene: 9. The CDR3 is 14 residues long. Then a second PCR, running about 6 to 12 cycles, was carried out with a sample-barcoded 5' primer and a J-beta primer mix. Sequencing recovered at least 2.5 million CDR3-containing paired-end reads from each sample. TCRdb fed the 5' RACE reads into MiXCR, producing one record per CDR3 protein. The sample yields about 1.1 million distinct CDR3 sequences, 35% to 45% seen once.

Input material: blood. The rearrangement uses TRBV30 and TRBJ2-7, with TRBD1 identical over 7 bases. The clonotype comes from a man aged 18 to 35 in good health. CDR3 DNA: TGTGCCTGGAGTGTACGGACAGGAGACAATGAGCAGTACTTC. Translation gives CAWSVRTGDNEQYF.